The next 26 T cell receptor beta chains were all read from a single sample in a study of T cells after yellow fever vaccination. One entry per CDR3 protein, called by TCRdb with MiXCR from the 5' RACE reads. The sample lists around 120,000 distinct CDR3 sequences, roughly 6.8% occurring once. The sequences come from CD4+ T cells sorted from PBMCs, collected about 41 days after the first yellow fever vaccination. Receptors originate from a man between 18 and 29 years old who received the YFV17D yellow fever vaccine.

Points on this clonotype: One junction end disagrees with the germline gene, perhaps due to a read error. The rearrangement links TRBV12-5 to TRBJ1-1; D unclear. The CDR3 runs 15 residues. Germline CDR1 LGHNT, CDR2 FRNRAP. The CDR3 reads CAGGLATIGNTEAFF. CDR3 in DNA: TGTGCTGGTGGTTTGGCCACGATCGGCAACACTGAAGCTTTCTTT.

This clonotype was detected many times. This chain connects TRBV6-2 or TRBV6-3 to TRBJ2-1; 7 bases map to TRBD2. With V trimmed by 6 bases and J by 0 bases, 14 bases remained unmatched. The CDR3 runs 18 residues. CDR1 is MNHEY and CDR2 is SVGEGT in the germline V gene. The CDR3 DNA reads as TGTGCCAGCAGCCCCTTAACGGGGCGGGGGAGCTCCTACAATGAGCAGTTCTTC. Translation gives CASSPLTGRGSSYNEQFF.

The sample holds many counts of this clonotype. The chain employs TRBV24-1 and TRBJ2-2; D unresolved. The germline CDR1 and CDR2 sequences are KGHDR and SFDVKD. The CDR3 covers 13 residues. Trimming cost V 12 bases and J 3 bases, with 13 bases left between them. CDR3 residues: CAVRETYTGELFF. CDR3 nucleotides: TGTGCCGTAAGAGAAACTTACACCGGGGAGCTGTTTTTT.

This clonotype appeared many times. The V gene is TRBV9, the J gene TRBJ1-2; D is unresolved. From germline, CDR1 is SGDLS and CDR2 YYNGEE. The length of the CDR3 is 13 residues. The V end was cut by 4 bases, the J end by 7 bases, with 14 bases between. The CDR3 DNA sequence: TGTGCCAGCAGCCCCCTTCTAGTAGGTGGCTACACCTTC. Translation gives CASSPLLVGGYTF. Supplemented by reference TRBV9 and TRBJ1-2, the full variable domain reads DSGVTQTPKHLITATGQRVTLRCSPRSGDLSVYWYQQSLDQGLQFLIQYYNGEERAKGNILERFSAQQFPDLHSELNLSSLELGDSALYFCASSPLLVGGYTFGSGTRLTVV.

This clonotype was detected many times. This chain connects TRBV29-1 to TRBJ2-1; a possible D gene is TRBD2 (6 bases). V lost 6 bases and J lost 7, with 13 bases in between. Germline V gene data show CDR1 as SQVTM and CDR2 as ANQGSEA. The CDR3 totals 12 residues. The CDR3 bases are TGCAGCGTGGCGACTAGAGGGAATGAGCAGTTCTTC. Translated: CSVATRGNEQFF.

At least ten counts were recorded for this clonotype. The rearrangement joins TRBV7-2 to TRBJ1-2; D ambiguous. Trimming took 5 bases from V and 0 from J, leaving 16 bases between them. The CDR3 is made up of 16 amino acids. The germline CDR1 and CDR2 sequences are SGHTA and FQGNSA. CDR3 coding DNA: TGTGCCAGCAGCCCGAGGAAGGGCAGTACTAACTATGGCTACACCTTC. Its translation: CASSPRKGSTNYGYTF.

This clonotype showed up many times. The rearrangement links TRBV6-5 to TRBJ1-3, with D unclear. The length of the CDR3 is 15 residues. CDR1 is MNHEY, CDR2 SVGAGI, per germline. The V end lost 8 bases, the J end lost 4 bases, and 18 bases lay between the germline ends. Here the CDR3 reads CASRTLLRAGNTIYF. CDR3 nucleotides: TGTGCCAGCCGAACCCTCTTACGGGCCGGAAACACCATATATTTT.

A word on this clonotype: Possible read error: a much larger clone is one base away. The chain links TRBV20-1 to TRBJ2-4; D is possibly TRBD1 or TRBD2 (7 bases each). Germline loops: CDR1 DFQATT, CDR2 SNEGSKA (reference sequence). The CDR3 is 17 residues long. The CDR3 DNA sequence: TGCTGTGCCAGGGGGTGGGAGGGGGCTAGTGGCAAAAACATTCAGTACTTC. The encoded protein is CCARGWEGASGKNIQYF.

This clonotype was found many times. The rearrangement links TRBV7-9 to TRBJ1-1; the match to TRBD1 covers 8 bases. The CDR3 runs to 15 residues. Germline assignment: CDR1 SEHNR and CDR2 FQNEAQ (reference sequence). Trimming removed 4 bases from V and 4 bases from J; junction bases left unmatched: 8. DNA for the CDR3: TGTGCCAGCAGCTCCGCAGGGGGCGTCGGCACTGAAGCTTTCTTT. This gives the protein CASSSAGGVGTEAFF.

This clonotype was counted between two and nine times. As DNA, the CDR3 is TGTGCCAGCAGCTTGCTGACAGGGGGCTCTGGGGCCAACGTCCTGACTTTC. It codes for CASSLLTGGSGANVLTF. The rearrangement links TRBV7-2 to TRBJ2-6; the match to TRBD1 covers 9 bases. CDR3 length equals 17 residues. The germline gives CDR1 SGHTA, CDR2 FQGNSA. Trimming cost V 3 bases and J 0 bases; bases outside gene matches: 3.

This clonotype was counted ten times or more. CDR3 bases: TGTGCCAGCAGTGAAGTGGTGACATCCCCTTGGGTGTTTTTT. As protein: CASSEVVTSPWVFF. The chain uses TRBV6-1 and TRBJ2-2; D remains unclear. Germline CDR1 MNHNS, CDR2 SASEGT. V dropped 1 base and J dropped 15 bases, with 18 bases sitting between them. The CDR3 loop spans 14 amino acids.

This clonotype has a count of ten or more. The chain is built from TRBV20-1 and TRBJ2-2; 9 bases match TRBD1. CDR1 and CDR2 (germline): DFQATT, SNEGSKA (reference sequence). The CDR3 runs to 16 residues. Unmatched junction bases numbered 7, after V lost 1 base and J lost 4 bases. CDR3 nucleotides: TGCAGTGCTAGAGGGGGTTTACAGGGGGCCACCGGGGAGCTGTTTTTT. Encoded protein: CSARGGLQGATGELFF.

There are many counts of this clonotype. The chain combines TRBV18 with TRBJ2-3; D is ambiguous. The CDR3 length is 14 residues. Trimming shortened V by 4 bases and J by 6 bases, and 14 bases separated the two germline ends. The germline gives CDR1 KGHSH, CDR2 LQKENI. The CDR3 here is CASSLSENLDTQYF. CDR3 coding DNA: TGTGCCAGCTCACTGTCCGAAAATCTGGATACGCAGTATTTT.

V gene TRBV7-8 combines with J gene TRBJ2-3; unclear D gene. Germline V gene lookup returns CDR1 SGHVS and CDR2 FQNEAQ. CDR3 length: 14 amino acids. The V end was cut by 0 bases, the J end by 2 bases, with 6 bases between. CDR3 nucleotides: TGTGCCAGCAGCTTAGCTCAAAACACAGATACGCAGTATTTT. Its translation is CASSLAQNTDTQYF.

This clonotype has a count of ten or more. V usage is TRBV6-2 or TRBV6-3 and J usage is TRBJ2-7, with 8 bases that match TRBD1. The junction had 13 bases not matched to a gene; V was cut back by 7 bases and J by 5 bases. The CDR3 runs to 15 residues. From germline, CDR1 is MNHEY and CDR2 SVGEGT. The CDR3 region has the DNA TGTGCCAGCACCCGGACAGGGCCCCCTTCTGACGAGCAGTACTTC. It yields the protein CASTRTGPPSDEQYF.

Ten or more counts support this clonotype. This rearrangement joins TRBV27 to TRBJ2-2; TRBD2 might be the D (6 bases). Between the trimmed V and J ends, which lost 8 bases and 2 bases, there was a span of 15 bases. The germline CDR1 and CDR2 sequences are MNHEY and SMNVEV (reference sequence). The CDR3 contains 15 residues. CDR3 in amino acids: CASPHRGNNTGELFF. CDR3 DNA: TGTGCCAGCCCTCATCGGGGGAATAACACCGGGGAGCTGTTTTTT.

This clonotype appeared a few times. The gene calls are TRBV20-1 and TRBJ1-6; TRBD1 matches 8 bases. This CDR3 contains 14 residues. Germline V gene lookup returns CDR1 DFQATT and CDR2 SNEGSKA (reference sequence). After removal of 3 bases from V and 7 bases from J, the junction contained 5 bases not matched to a gene. The CDR3 DNA follows: TGCAGTGCTAGGCAGGGGGCTGGGAATTCACCCCTCCACTTT. Amino acid sequence: CSARQGAGNSPLHF.

This clonotype was found many times. CDR3 in amino acids: CASSTGTRSPGELFF. In DNA, the CDR3 is TGCGCCAGCAGCACCGGGACTAGATCTCCCGGGGAGCTGTTTTTT. The V call is TRBV5-1, the J call TRBJ2-2; 8 nucleotides match TRBD2. The V segment lost 4 bases and the J segment 6 bases; nucleotides outside the gene matches: 8. Germline V CDR1 and CDR2: SGHRS, YFSETQ. This CDR3 has 15 residues.

This clonotype was seen ten or more times. The gene calls are TRBV6-5 and TRBJ1-2; D is unresolved. The CDR3 has 14 amino acids. V was pared by 0 bases and J by 4 bases, with 9 bases between. Per the germline V gene, CDR1 is MNHEY and CDR2 is SVGAGI. CDR3 in amino acids: CASSYSGSLYGYTF. DNA for the CDR3: TGTGCCAGCAGTTACTCCGGCAGCCTCTATGGCTACACCTTC.

In this sample, this clonotype turned up many times. Germline and junction disagree at one end, which may indicate a read error. The chain couples TRBV7-7 to TRBJ2-5, with 9 bases identical to TRBD1. Germline V gene lookup returns CDR1 SSHAT and CDR2 FNYEAQ (reference sequence). The CDR3 has 14 amino acids. The CDR3 loop is CASSSGTGFETQYF. The CDR3 DNA reads TGTGCTAGCAGCTCGGGGACAGGGTTTGAGACCCAGTACTTC.

This clonotype is termed medium-sized (0.01 to 0.1%). V gene TRBV7-2 combines with J gene TRBJ2-3; D gene unclear. CDR3 length: 14 residues. The V end lost 5 bases, the J end lost 3 bases, and 12 bases lay between the germline ends. Germline CDR1 SGHTA, CDR2 FQGNSA. CDR3: CASSPIVGTDTQYF. The CDR3 coding sequence is TGTGCCAGCAGCCCTATAGTGGGGACAGATACGCAGTATTTT.

This clonotype came up many times. The chain is built from TRBV7-3 and TRBJ1-1; the D gene is possibly TRBD1 (5 bases). Germline-derived CDR1 and CDR2 are SGHTA and FQGTGA. The ends were cut back, 4 bases at V and 4 bases at J, with 19 bases in the middle. This CDR3 is built from 16 residues. The CDR3 spells CASSSLPGGMGTEAFF. CDR3 sequence (DNA): TGTGCCAGCAGCTCACTCCCTGGGGGGATGGGCACTGAAGCTTTCTTT.

This clonotype was counted ten times or more. This chain joins TRBV12-3 or TRBV12-4 and TRBJ2-3; D is possibly TRBD2 (7 bases). The CDR3 length is 17 residues. V dropped 5 bases and J dropped 4 bases, with 22 bases sitting between them. CDR3 amino acids: CASSQRLGAGAADTQYF. In DNA form, the CDR3 reads TGTGCCAGCAGTCAACGTTTGGGGGCGGGGGCGGCAGATACGCAGTATTTT.

This clonotype was counted at least ten times. The chain links TRBV6-1 to TRBJ2-7; TRBD2 matches at 12 bases. The V gene end was trimmed by 5 bases and the J gene end by 3 bases; junction bases not matched to a gene: 14. Germline CDR1 MNHNS, CDR2 SASEGT. The CDR3 is 18 amino acids. CDR3 loop: CASSKRLAGEIPNYEQYF. CDR3 DNA: TGTGCCAGCAGTAAAAGACTAGCGGGGGAGATCCCGAACTACGAGCAGTACTTC.

This clonotype was observed many times. The rearrangement uses TRBV7-2 and TRBJ2-2; D gene unclear. The CDR3 consists of 16 residues. Trimming took 2 bases from V and 1 from J, leaving 11 bases between them. In germline, CDR1 is SGHTA, CDR2 FQGNSA. DNA of the CDR3: TGTGCCAGCAGCTTATCCTTTCAAATGAACACCGGGGAGCTGTTTTTT. Translation: CASSLSFQMNTGELFF.

This clonotype was observed many times. This chain links TRBV7-9 with TRBJ1-4; D remains unclear. Per the germline V gene, CDR1 is SEHNR and CDR2 is FQNEAQ (reference sequence). CDR3 size: 11 residues. V lost 8 bases and J lost 8, with 9 bases in between. The CDR3: CASATGEKLFF. As DNA, the CDR3 is TGTGCCAGCGCCACTGGCGAAAAACTGTTTTTT.